A single sample is the source of the 26 T cell receptor beta chains below, sequenced in a study of cytomegalovirus exposure and HLA in healthy donors. PCR used 60 Vbeta primers and 13 Jbeta primers. Sequencing was performed with immunoSEQ multiplex PCR; in TCRdb, only in-frame clones are kept and a portion is missing. The sample includes 110,000 to 150,000 clones, 78% of them seen just once. The sample comprised PBMCs. The receptors were sampled from a female donor in good health and CMV-seronegative.

This clone was seen once. The chain recombines TRBV4-1 with TRBJ2-1, with D possibly being TRBD1 (6 bases). Trimming removed 4 bases from V and 8 bases from J, with 15 bases in between. The CDR3 totals 14 residues. CDR1 and CDR2 from the germline V gene are MGHRA and YSYEKL. The CDR3 reads CASSLERQADEQFF. Written as DNA, the CDR3 is TGCGCCAGCAGCCTAGAGAGACAGGCCGATGAGCAGTTCTTC.

The rearrangement uses TRBV28 and TRBJ2-7, with D perhaps TRBD2 (6 bases). Trimming removed 5 bases from V and 5 bases from J, with 16 bases in between. The CDR3 length is 14 residues. From germline, CDR1 is MDHEN and CDR2 SYDVKM. CDR3 coding DNA: TGTGCCAGCAGTCTCCCCCCGACTAGACACGAGCAGTACTTC. It codes for CASSLPPTRHEQYF.

The table lists this clone with a few counts. The chain carries TRBV5-3 and TRBJ2-1; D might be TRBD2 (5 bases). TRBV5-3 is placed among ORFs of uncertain function. There are 16 residues in the CDR3. Trimming took 0 bases from V and 10 from J, leaving 20 bases between them. In nucleotides, the CDR3 is TGTGCCAGAAGCTTGGTGGGAGCCGAGTGTAGAGGGGAGCAGTTCTTC. It specifies CARSLVGAECRGEQFF.

The chain is built from TRBV28 and TRBJ2-5, with 8 bases fitting TRBD2. The germline V gene encodes CDR1 MDHEN and CDR2 SYDVKM. V gave up 5 bases and J gave up 7 bases; unmatched junction bases: 9. This CDR3 region has 14 residues. The CDR3 DNA sequence: TGTGCCAGCAGTCTCCGGGGGGGCTCCGGGACCCAGTACTTC. It yields the protein CASSLRGGSGTQYF. Looking up the rest from reference TRBV28 and TRBJ2-5 gives the full variable domain: DVKVTQSSRYLVKRTGEKVFLECVQDMDHENMFWYRQDPGLGLRLIYFSYDVKMKEKGDIPEGYSVSREKKERFSLILESASTNQTSMYLCASSLRGGSGTQYFGPGTRLLVL.

This clone was detected once. J is TRBJ2-7 and V is TRBV11-2; D is unclear. CDR3 length: 12 residues. V was shortened by 5 bases and J by 2 bases, with 7 bases between the two germline ends. Per the germline V gene, CDR1 is SGHAT and CDR2 is FQNNGV. The CDR3 DNA follows: TGTGCCAGCAGCCTCTTTACCTACGAGCAGTACTTC. Translating it yields CASSLFTYEQYF.

This clone was seen more than once but under ten times. CDR3 loop: CAWSVETGLWTEAFF. Here the CDR3 DNA reads TGTGCCTGGAGTGTGGAGACAGGACTGTGGACTGAAGCTTTCTTT. The genes are TRBV30 and TRBJ1-1; maybe TRBD1 (6 bases). The V gene's germline CDR1 is GTSNPN and CDR2 SVGIG (reference sequence). The CDR3 runs 15 residues. Trimming shortened V by 0 bases and J by 5 bases, and 16 bases separated the two germline ends. The whole variable domain, remainder taken from reference TRBV30 and TRBJ1-1, is SQTIHQWPATLVQPVGSPLSLECTVEGTSNPNLYWYRQAAGRGLQLLFYSVGIGQISSEVPQNLSASRPQDRQFILSSKKLLLSDSGFYLCAWSVETGLWTEAFFGQGTRLTVV.

This chain connects TRBV7-2 to TRBJ1-1; perhaps TRBD1 as D (6 bases). This CDR3 region has 15 residues. The V gene lost 5 bases and the J gene lost 4 bases, with 17 bases spanning the gap. Germline lookup yields CDR1 SGHTA and CDR2 FQGNSA. This chain's CDR3 is CASSLGTGYGTEAFF. As DNA, the CDR3 is TGTGCCAGCAGCCTGGGTACAGGGTATGGCACTGAAGCTTTCTTT.

This sequence joins TRBV10-3 and TRBJ2-3; tentatively, D is TRBD2 (6 bases). Germline values: CDR1 ENHRY, CDR2 SYGVKD. V was cut by 3 bases and J by 5 bases, with 15 bases left in between. This CDR3 contains 15 residues. CDR3 nucleotide sequence: TGTGCCATCAGTGACCCCCGGGGTAGCGGAGATACGCAGTATTTT. This encodes CAISDPRGSGDTQYF.

The chain carries TRBV5-4 and TRBJ1-1; perhaps TRBD1 as D (5 bases). From germline, CDR1 is SGHNT and CDR2 YYREEE (reference sequence). The CDR3 runs 16 residues. Trimming took 0 bases from V and 2 from J, leaving 14 bases between them. CDR3: CASSLGAGGINTEAFF. CDR3 bases: TGTGCCAGCAGCTTGGGTGCGGGGGGTATAAACACTGAAGCTTTCTTT.

The CDR3 region is CASSQGGGTAYEQYF. The CDR3 region has the DNA TGCGCCAGCAGCCAAGGAGGGGGCACGGCCTACGAGCAGTACTTC. V and J are TRBV4-1 and TRBJ2-5, with 7 nucleotides matching TRBD1. The J call is uncertain, as TRBJ2-7 better fits the DNA end. The CDR3 extends over 15 amino acids. Looked up from germline, CDR1 is MGHRA and CDR2 is YSYEKL.

The chain uses TRBV4-3 and TRBJ1-1; D remains unclear. The germline V and J ends were trimmed by 1 base and 4 bases, with 7 bases remaining between them. The length of the CDR3 is 13 residues. Germline V gene lookup returns CDR1 LGHNA and CDR2 YSLEER. The DNA of the CDR3 is TGCGCCAGCAGCCAAGCCCCGGGCACTGAAGCTTTCTTT. This gives the protein CASSQAPGTEAFF.

As to this clone: Compared with germline, one end of the junction differs, possibly owing to a read error. The genes are TRBV7-9 and TRBJ2-5, with D perhaps TRBD2 (6 bases). Germline V gene lookup returns CDR1 SEHNR and CDR2 FQNEAQ (reference sequence). The CDR3 consists of 18 residues. The CDR3 protein is CSSSSGTLSGVRQETQYF. The CDR3 DNA reads TGTTCCAGCAGCTCCGGGACCTTGTCGGGAGTAAGGCAAGAGACCCAGTACTTC.

This clone was detected once. CDR3 DNA: TGTGCCAGCAGTGAAATTCGGGGGATGGAAGCCTACGAGCAGTACTTC. Protein product: CASSEIRGMEAYEQYF. V usage is TRBV6-1 and J usage is TRBJ2-5; D possibly corresponds to TRBD2 (6 bases). The DNA matches TRBJ2-7 better at its end, which makes the J call doubtful. The CDR3 loop spans 16 amino acids. Germline V gives CDR1 MNHNS, CDR2 SASEGT.

In this sample, this clone turned up a few times. This sample includes further DNA sequences coding for the same CDR3. The chain uses TRBV5-1 and TRBJ1-1, with 7 bases aligning to TRBD1. There are 13 residues in the CDR3. The V segment lost 2 bases and the J segment 7 bases; nucleotides outside the gene matches: 5. CDR1 SGHRS and CDR2 YFSETQ come from the germline V gene. CDR3 in DNA: TGCGCCAGCAGCTTAAGGGGGCAGGGTGAAGCTTTCTTT. Amino acid sequence: CASSLRGQGEAFF.

The chain uses TRBV7-9 and TRBJ1-2; TRBD1 matches at 8 bases. This CDR3 spans 15 amino acids. J was trimmed by 3 bases and V by 5 bases; bases with no gene match: 8. Germline loops: CDR1 SEHNR, CDR2 FQNEAQ (reference sequence). The CDR3 region is CASSRDGQGHYGYTF. The CDR3 nucleotides are TGTGCCAGCAGCCGAGACGGACAGGGTCACTATGGCTACACCTTC. Supplemented by reference TRBV7-9 and TRBJ1-2, the full variable domain reads DTGVSQNPRHKITKRGQNVTFRCDPISEHNRLYWYRQTLGQGPEFLTYFQNEAQLEKSRLLSDRFSAERPKGSFSTLEIQRTEQGDSAMYLCASSRDGQGHYGYTFGSGTRLTVV.

With respect to this clone: At one of its ends the junction is not consistent with the germline gene, which may arise from a read error. J is TRBJ1-4 and V is TRBV7-9; 9 bases line up with TRBD1. Germline lookup yields CDR1 SEHNR and CDR2 FQNEAQ (reference sequence). The CDR3 is made up of 14 amino acids. CDR3 bases: TGTTCCAGCAGCTTAGGACAGGGGAATGAAAAACTGTTTTTT. This gives the protein CSSSLGQGNEKLFF.

The V and J genes are TRBV4-1 and TRBJ2-1; 7 bases fit TRBD2. The germline V gene has CDR1 MGHRA and CDR2 YSYEKL. This CDR3 has 15 amino acids. V shed 2 bases and J 6 bases; nucleotides not matched to a gene: 7. The CDR3 loop reads CASSQTGGSANEQFF. Here the CDR3 DNA reads TGCGCCAGCAGCCAAACCGGGGGGTCGGCCAATGAGCAGTTCTTC.

The chain joins TRBV5-6 to TRBJ1-4, with a tentative D call TRBD1 (5 bases). The germline V gene has CDR1 SGHDT and CDR2 YYEEEE. This CDR3 has 13 amino acids. Trimming stripped 3 bases from V and 4 bases from J, with 7 bases between. The CDR3 DNA reads TGTGCCAGCAGCTGGGGCGGTAATGAAAAACTGTTTTTT. Translation: CASSWGGNEKLFF.

This chain joins TRBV7-3 and TRBJ2-3, with TRBD2 matching over 9 bases. The V gene end was trimmed by 1 base and the J gene end by 4 bases; junction bases not matched to a gene: 3. CDR1 is SGHTA, CDR2 FQGTGA, per germline. The CDR3 is 15 residues long. CDR3 protein: CASSLMREGPDTQYF. In nucleotides, the CDR3 is TGTGCCAGCAGCTTAATGCGGGAGGGCCCAGATACGCAGTATTTT.

The chain recombines TRBV2 with TRBJ2-3, with 13 bases fitting TRBD2. Losses at the gene ends were 10 bases for V and 9 bases for J; bases not matched to a gene: 13. Per germline, CDR1 SNHLY and CDR2 FYNNEI. The CDR3 extends over 15 amino acids. Here the CDR3 DNA reads TGTGCCAATCTTGGGGCGGAGACTAGCGGGAGGACGCAGTATTTT. Translation gives CANLGAETSGRTQYF.

This clone was detected a few times. The chain recombines TRBV28 with TRBJ1-1; the D gene is possibly TRBD1 (5 bases). The germline V and J ends were trimmed by 6 bases and 6 bases, with 8 bases remaining between them. Looked up from germline, CDR1 is MDHEN and CDR2 is SYDVKM. The CDR3 covers 11 residues. CDR3 region: CASSGGSEAFF. The DNA of the CDR3 is TGTGCCAGCAGCGGGGGTTCTGAAGCTTTCTTT.

CDR3 residues: CASSYAKYGYTF. CDR3 DNA: TGTGCCAGCAGCTACGCGAAATATGGCTACACCTTC. The V gene is TRBV9, the J gene TRBJ1-2, with unresolved D. Trimming took 4 bases from V and 5 from J, leaving 9 bases between them. The germline gives CDR1 SGDLS, CDR2 YYNGEE. The CDR3 runs to 12 residues.

The V gene is TRBV19, the J gene TRBJ2-5; TRBD1 agrees at 7 bases. The last part of the DNA fits TRBJ2-7 better; the J call may be wrong. The CDR3 totals 14 residues. Per germline, CDR1 LNHDA and CDR2 SQIVND (reference sequence). The CDR3 coding sequence is TGTGCCAGTAGTAACCGGGACAGACCCTACGAGCAGTACTTC. It translates to CASSNRDRPYEQYF.

The chain uses TRBV6-4 and TRBJ2-1, with D perhaps TRBD2 (6 bases). V lost 5 bases and J 0 bases, leaving 8 bases between the germline ends. Germline CDR1 reads MRHNA; CDR2 reads SNTAGT. The CDR3 is made up of 14 amino acids. This CDR3 reads CASSYSGSYNEQFF. The CDR3 DNA is TGTGCCAGCAGTTATAGCGGCTCCTACAATGAGCAGTTCTTC.

The chain couples TRBV10-2 to TRBJ2-7, with TRBD2 matching 12 bases. J gave up 7 bases and V 4 bases, and 2 bases lay outside the gene matches. The CDR3 has 13 amino acids. CDR1 is WSHSY and CDR2 is SAAADI in the germline V gene. CDR3 nucleotide sequence: TGCGCCAGCAGTGCTAGCGGGAGGGGGGAGCAGTACTTC. This sequence encodes CASSASGRGEQYF.

The chain joins TRBV5-4 to TRBJ1-2, with D maybe TRBD1 (5 bases). V lost 4 bases, J lost 5 bases, and 15 bases lay in between. Per germline, CDR1 SGHNT and CDR2 YYREEE (reference sequence). The CDR3 is made up of 14 amino acids. The CDR3 loop is CASSPVQEGYGYTF. For the CDR3, the DNA is TGTGCCAGCAGCCCTGTCCAGGAGGGGTATGGCTACACCTTC.